One sample yielded the 17 T cell receptor beta chains listed below, sequenced in a study of CD8+CD57+ T cells in acquired aplastic anemia. Patients chosen for sequencing had CD8+CD57+ cells that had expanded, as shown by flow cytometry. Genomic DNA was employed as the template in profiling TCR beta VDJ and CDR3. TCRdb used MiXCR to reprocess the reads, holding one entry per CDR3 protein. This sample carries 200,000 or so distinct CDR3 sequences, over 40% of them seen once, and the ten largest clones take approximately 20%. Sequenced: sorted CD4+, CD8+, or CD8+CD57+ T cells (not recorded which) from PBMCs. These receptors were collected from a human donor with aplastic anemia.

The gene calls are TRBV25-1 and TRBJ1-2; D gene uncertain. Trimming removed 5 bases from V and 6 bases from J, with 13 bases in between. Germline-derived CDR1 and CDR2 are MGHDK and SYGVNS. The CDR3 runs 13 residues. As DNA, the CDR3 is TGTGCCAGCAGTCGGCCAGAGGAAGATGGCTACACCTTC. It specifies CASSRPEEDGYTF.

Ten or more counts support this clonotype. The V and J genes are TRBV12-3 or TRBV12-4 and TRBJ2-7; D assignment may be TRBD1 or TRBD2 (5 bases each). The CDR3 loop spans 13 amino acids. Trimming removed 7 bases at V and 2 bases at J, with 12 bases between. In DNA form, the CDR3 reads TGTGCCAGCACCAGGTGGGGGACCTACGAGCAGTACTTC. Translated, it gives CASTRWGTYEQYF.

This clonotype came up many times. CDR3 coding DNA: TGTGCCAGCAGCCCGGGACAGGGGACCACCGGGGAGCTGTTTTTT. Translating gives CASSPGQGTTGELFF. The chain employs TRBV4-2 and TRBJ2-2, with TRBD1 identical over 10 bases. CDR3 length: 15 amino acids. The J segment lost 4 bases and the V segment lost 4 bases, leaving 3 bases of the junction unmatched. CDR1 LGHNA and CDR2 YNFKEQ come from the germline V gene.

This clonotype was seen a handful of times. The rearrangement links TRBV29-1 to TRBJ1-2; 7 bases are shared with TRBD1. The CDR3 contains 12 residues. V was clipped by 5 bases and J by 8 bases; unmatched bases: 8. CDR1 and CDR2 (germline): SQVTM, ANQGSEA. The CDR3 DNA follows: TGCAGCGTTCTAGGGGGCGCGGGGGGCTACACCTTC. It specifies CSVLGGAGGYTF. Based on the CDR3 plus reference TRBV29-1 and TRBJ1-2, the full variable domain is SAVISQKPSRDICQRGTSLTIQCQVDSQVTMMFWYRQQPGQSLTLIATANQGSEATYESGFVIDKFPISRPNLTFSTLTVSNMSPEDSSIYLCSVLGGAGGYTFGSGTRLTVV.

As concerns this clonotype: The junction shows a germline mismatch at one end, possibly a read error. The V gene is TRBV29-1, the J gene TRBJ2-6; D possibly corresponds to TRBD1 (6 bases). The CDR3 is 14 residues long. Germline CDR1 reads SQVTM; CDR2 reads ANQGSEA. CDR3 sequence reads: CSVGRTVFPYTEAF. In DNA, the CDR3 is TGCAGCGTTGGGAGGACAGTTTTCCCCTACACTGAAGCTTTC.

This clonotype was detected many times. The J gene is TRBJ1-4, the V gene TRBV11-3; D is possibly TRBD1 (5 bases). Germline assignment: CDR1 SGHNT and CDR2 YENEEA. The CDR3 spans 13 residues. Trimming cost V 8 bases and J 7 bases, with 14 bases left between them. The CDR3 DNA is TGTGCCAGCGCGGTGGGGGTGAGTGAAAAACTGTTTTTT. Translated: CASAVGVSEKLFF.

This rearrangement joins TRBV25-1 to TRBJ1-2; TRBD1 matches 8 bases. The CDR3 spans 16 residues. V lost 5 bases and J lost 2; bases outside the gene matches: 10. CDR1 and CDR2 (germline): MGHDK, SYGVNS. This chain's CDR3 is CASSRTGTGANYGYTF. DNA for the CDR3: TGTGCCAGCAGTAGAACCGGGACAGGAGCCAACTATGGCTACACCTTC.

This clonotype was observed at least ten times. The rearrangement uses TRBV20-1 and TRBJ2-7, with D possibly matching TRBD1 (6 bases). The CDR3 is 14 residues long. From germline, CDR1 is DFQATT and CDR2 SNEGSKA (reference sequence). V lost 0 bases and J 3 bases, leaving 12 bases between the germline ends. The CDR3 sequence: CSARDAQGFYEQYF. The DNA for the CDR3 is TGCAGTGCTAGAGATGCCCAGGGGTTCTACGAGCAGTACTTC.

V usage is TRBV9 and J usage is TRBJ1-3; D is possibly TRBD1 (6 bases). V lost 4 bases to trimming and J lost 0 bases, with 11 bases between them. The germline V gene has CDR1 SGDLS and CDR2 YYNGEE. The CDR3 length is 15 residues. The CDR3 coding sequence is TGTGCCAGCAGCCGCGGGGACATCTCTGGAAACACCATATATTTT. Its protein is CASSRGDISGNTIYF.

Remarks on this clonotype: Possible read error: a much larger clone is one base away. The V gene is TRBV6-5, the J gene TRBJ2-2; D is possibly TRBD2 (5 bases). The V gene's germline CDR1 is MNHEY and CDR2 SVGAGI. CDR3 length equals 16 residues. Trimming stripped 5 bases from V and 2 bases from J, with 15 bases between. CDR3 nucleotide sequence: TGTGCCAGCAGTGAGAGGGCTAGCCTCAACACCGGGGAGCTGTTTTTT. Amino acids: CASSERASLNTGELFF.

The V and J genes are TRBV19 and TRBJ2-7; 10 bases fit TRBD2. The CDR3 runs to 16 residues. V shed 3 bases, J shed 1 base, and the junction held 6 bases outside the gene matches. The germline V gene has CDR1 LNHDA and CDR2 SQIVND (reference sequence). CDR3 DNA sequence: TGTGCCAGTAGTATCGGATTAGCGGGGGGATCCTACGAGCAGTACTTC. Protein sequence: CASSIGLAGGSYEQYF.

This clonotype was observed a few times. This chain uses TRBV15 with TRBJ1-2, with D possibly matching TRBD1 (5 bases). V gave up 0 bases and J gave up 3 bases, with 11 bases separating them. Per the germline V gene, CDR1 is LNHNV and CDR2 is YYDKDF (reference sequence). CDR3 length: 15 amino acids. DNA for the CDR3: TGTGCCACCAGCAGAGAAGGCAGGGTCGACTATGGCTACACCTTC. Translation: CATSREGRVDYGYTF.

On this clonotype itself: Just one base apart from a much larger clone, this may be a read error. The V call is TRBV9, the J call TRBJ2-2; no clear D gene. The CDR3 is 16 residues long. Trimming removed 2 bases at V and 5 bases at J, with 16 bases between. The germline V gene has CDR1 SGDLS and CDR2 YYNGEE. The CDR3 region is CASSVEAPTGTGELFF. CDR3 nucleotide sequence: TGTGCCAGCAGCGTTGAGGCCCCGACTGGTACCGGGGAGCTGTTTTTT. The variable domain in full, with the rest retrieved from reference TRBV9 and TRBJ2-2, is DSGVTQTPKHLITATGQRVTLRCSPRSGDLSVYWYQQSLDQGLQFLIQYYNGEERAKGNILERFSAQQFPDLHSELNLSSLELGDSALYFCASSVEAPTGTGELFFGEGSRLTVL.

Ten or more counts support this clonotype. The CDR3 DNA reads TGCAGTGCTAGACAACCGGGTGGGGACCCTCGCACAGATACGCAGTATTTT. As protein: CSARQPGGDPRTDTQYF. V and J are TRBV20-1 and TRBJ2-3; D tentatively reads TRBD1 or TRBD2 (5 bases each). CDR1 is DFQATT, CDR2 SNEGSKA, per germline (reference sequence). The CDR3 sequence is 17 residues long. Trimming stripped 2 bases from V and 1 base from J, with 19 bases between.

Worth noting for this clonotype: One end of the junction does not line up with germline, which may come from a read error. This chain joins TRBV5-5 and TRBJ2-2, with a possible D match to TRBD2 (7 bases). Germline loops: CDR1 SGHKS, CDR2 YYEKEE (reference sequence). This CDR3 spans 13 amino acids. For the CDR3, the DNA is TGCGCCAGCAGCTCGGGGGGCGAAGGGGAGCTGTTTTTT. This sequence encodes CASSSGGEGELFF.

This chain links TRBV7-9 with TRBJ2-5; no reliable D call. Germline CDR1 SEHNR, CDR2 FQNEAQ (reference sequence). The CDR3 covers 15 residues. V was cut by 4 bases and J by 1 base, with 13 bases left in between. The CDR3 DNA reads as TGTGCCAGCAGCTCCTACAGACGGAGCCAAGAGACCCAGTACTTC. The encoded protein is CASSSYRRSQETQYF.

The sample holds many counts of this clonotype. V gene TRBV6-1 combines with J gene TRBJ1-6; 9 bases align to TRBD1. The germline gives CDR1 MNHNS, CDR2 SASEGT. V was clipped by 7 bases and J by 7 bases; unmatched bases: 11. This CDR3 is 16 amino acids long. The CDR3 sequence: CASTLQVDRGNSPLHF. CDR3 bases: TGTGCCAGCACCCTGCAAGTCGACAGGGGGAATTCACCCCTCCACTTT.